The next 12 T cell receptor beta chains were all read from a single sample in a study of CD8 T cells in Susac syndrome. RNA totalling roughly 0.45 to 1 ug underwent reverse transcription with random hexamers. TCRdb re-called the immunoSEQ multiplex PCR reads with MiXCR, one entry per CDR3 protein. The table lists around 170,000 distinct CDR3 sequences, 95% of them singletons. Sequencing was carried out using CD8+ T cells from PBMCs. The receptors were sampled from a human donor with Susac syndrome.

The rearrangement uses TRBV11-2 and TRBJ1-2; no clear D. Germline V CDR1 and CDR2: SGHAT, FQNNGV. This CDR3 has 12 amino acids. V was trimmed by 7 bases and J by 7 bases, leaving 13 bases between them. CDR3 nucleotides: TGTGCCAGCACTGGAGTGTCAAGTGGCTACACCTTC. This translates into CASTGVSSGYTF.

The CDR3 loop reads CATSDAGQETQYF. In nucleotides, the CDR3 is TGTGCCACCAGTGATGCAGGTCAAGAGACCCAGTACTTC. V usage is TRBV24-1 and J usage is TRBJ2-5; D unclear. V lost 3 bases and J 2 bases, leaving 6 bases between the germline ends. CDR1 is KGHDR and CDR2 is SFDVKD in the germline V gene. This CDR3 comprises 13 residues.

The rearrangement links TRBV12-3 or TRBV12-4 to TRBJ2-4; D assignment may be TRBD1 or TRBD2 (5 bases each). The V gene lost 6 bases and the J gene lost 8 bases, with 14 bases spanning the gap. The CDR3 sequence is 13 residues long. The CDR3, as DNA: TGTGCCAGCAGCCCGGGACCGACGGACATTCAGTACTTC. This translates into CASSPGPTDIQYF.

The V gene is TRBV6-2 or TRBV6-3, the J gene TRBJ1-5, with D unresolved. Between the trimmed V and J ends, which lost 2 bases and 7 bases, there was a span of 15 bases. Per germline, CDR1 MNHEY and CDR2 SVGEGT. This CDR3 spans 15 amino acids. The CDR3 coding sequence is TGTGCCAGCAGTTACGGTTCTAACGGCGGGCAGCCCCAGCATTTT. Encoded protein: CASSYGSNGGQPQHF.

V usage is TRBV13 and J usage is TRBJ2-7; 8 bases fit TRBD1. This CDR3 is 15 amino acids long. Germline-derived CDR1 and CDR2 are PRHDT and FYEKMQ (reference sequence). Unmatched junction bases numbered 10, after V lost 5 bases and J lost 4 bases. CDR3 DNA: TGTGCCAGCAGCGCCCCCGGGACAGGCCGGTACGAGCAGTACTTC. Its translation: CASSAPGTGRYEQYF.

The chain employs TRBV12-3 or TRBV12-4 and TRBJ1-1; D not resolved. The ends were cut back, 5 bases at V and 4 bases at J, with 17 bases in the middle. This CDR3 is 15 amino acids long. Here the CDR3 reads CASSPYTSGPTEAFF. In DNA, the CDR3 is TGTGCCAGCAGTCCCTACACCTCCGGCCCCACTGAAGCTTTCTTT.

The J gene is TRBJ1-3, the V gene TRBV9; 7 bases map to TRBD1. Per germline, CDR1 SGDLS and CDR2 YYNGEE. V lost 3 bases and J lost 8; bases outside the gene matches: 8. The length of the CDR3 is 14 residues. CDR3 in DNA: TGTGCCAGCAGCGCTAAGACAGGGAGGGACACCATATATTTT. The encoded protein is CASSAKTGRDTIYF.

The gene calls are TRBV9 and TRBJ1-3; TRBD1 is a possible D gene (6 bases). The CDR3 has 15 residues. V gave up 2 bases and J gave up 0 bases, with 9 bases separating them. CDR1 and CDR2 from the germline V gene are SGDLS and YYNGEE. CDR3 sequence (DNA): TGTGCCAGCAGCGTCGAGGGGGACTCTGGAAACACCATATATTTT. Translation gives CASSVEGDSGNTIYF.

The J gene is TRBJ2-3, the V gene TRBV28, with TRBD1 matching over 9 bases. The CDR3 runs 15 residues. CDR1 is MDHEN, CDR2 SYDVKM, per germline. V lost 6 bases and J lost 3; bases outside the gene matches: 7. The CDR3 is CASRAETGGTDTQYF. The CDR3 DNA follows: TGTGCCAGCAGAGCAGAGACAGGGGGAACAGATACGCAGTATTTT.

The J gene is TRBJ2-1, the V gene TRBV24-1; 7 bases are shared with TRBD1. Trimming took 5 bases from V and 2 from J; bases not matched to a gene: 5. This CDR3 comprises 15 residues. Germline CDR1 and CDR2: KGHDR and SFDVKD. The CDR3 DNA reads as TGTGCCACCAGTGGGGGACAGTATCCCTACAATGAGCAGTTCTTC. This translates into CATSGGQYPYNEQFF.

CDR3: CASSLGGDGRETQYF. In DNA form, the CDR3 reads TGCGCCAGCAGCTTGGGTGGGGACGGGAGAGAGACCCAGTACTTC. This chain links TRBV5-1 with TRBJ2-5; TRBD2 might be the D (6 bases). CDR1 is SGHRS, CDR2 YFSETQ, per germline. The CDR3 contains 15 residues. Between the trimmed V and J ends, which lost 0 bases and 4 bases, there was a span of 13 bases.

J is TRBJ1-1 and V is TRBV4-1; 7 positions agree with TRBD1. Per germline, CDR1 MGHRA and CDR2 YSYEKL. The length of the CDR3 is 14 residues. After removal of 7 bases from V and 3 bases from J, the junction contained 8 bases not matched to a gene. The CDR3 nucleotides read TGCGCCAGCACTTCCGGGACAGAGTACACTGAAGCTTTCTTT. The encoded protein is CASTSGTEYTEAFF.